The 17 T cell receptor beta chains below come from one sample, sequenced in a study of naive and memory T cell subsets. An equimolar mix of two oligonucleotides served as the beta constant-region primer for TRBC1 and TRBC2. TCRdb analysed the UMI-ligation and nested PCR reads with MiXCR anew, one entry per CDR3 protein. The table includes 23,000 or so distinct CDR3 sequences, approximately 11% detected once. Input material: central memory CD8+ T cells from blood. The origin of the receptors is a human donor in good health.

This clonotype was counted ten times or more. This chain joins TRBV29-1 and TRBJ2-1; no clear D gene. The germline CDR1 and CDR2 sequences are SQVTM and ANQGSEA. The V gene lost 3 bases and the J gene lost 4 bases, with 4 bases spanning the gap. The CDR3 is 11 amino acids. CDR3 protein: CSVDLYNEQFF. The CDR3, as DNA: TGCAGCGTTGATCTGTACAATGAGCAGTTCTTC.

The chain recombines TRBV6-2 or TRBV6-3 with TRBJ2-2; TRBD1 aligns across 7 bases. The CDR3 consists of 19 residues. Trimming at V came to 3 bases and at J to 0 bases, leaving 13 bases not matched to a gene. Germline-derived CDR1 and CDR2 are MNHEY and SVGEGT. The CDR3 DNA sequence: TGTGCCAGCAGTTATGTTCGGGACAGTTCGTCCCCGAACACCGGGGAGCTGTTTTTT. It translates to CASSYVRDSSSPNTGELFF.

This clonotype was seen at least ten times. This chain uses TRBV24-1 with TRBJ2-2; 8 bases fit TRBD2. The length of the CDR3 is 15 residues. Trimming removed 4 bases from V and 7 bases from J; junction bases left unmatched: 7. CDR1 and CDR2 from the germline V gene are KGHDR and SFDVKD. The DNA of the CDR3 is TGTGCCACCAGTGACATCGGCGGGGGGCACGGGGAGCTGTTTTTT. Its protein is CATSDIGGGHGELFF.

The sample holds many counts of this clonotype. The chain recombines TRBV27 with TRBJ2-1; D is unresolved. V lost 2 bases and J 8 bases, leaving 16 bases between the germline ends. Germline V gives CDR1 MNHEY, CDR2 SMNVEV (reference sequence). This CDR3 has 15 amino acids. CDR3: CASSLVFPKWDEQFF. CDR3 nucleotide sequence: TGTGCCAGCAGTTTAGTGTTCCCCAAGTGGGATGAGCAGTTCTTC.

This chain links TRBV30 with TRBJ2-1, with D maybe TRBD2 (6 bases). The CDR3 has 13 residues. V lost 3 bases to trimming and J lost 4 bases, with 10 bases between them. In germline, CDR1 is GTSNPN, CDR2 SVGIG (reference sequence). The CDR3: CAWSAGLYNEQFF. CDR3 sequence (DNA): TGTGCCTGGAGCGCGGGACTGTACAATGAGCAGTTCTTC.

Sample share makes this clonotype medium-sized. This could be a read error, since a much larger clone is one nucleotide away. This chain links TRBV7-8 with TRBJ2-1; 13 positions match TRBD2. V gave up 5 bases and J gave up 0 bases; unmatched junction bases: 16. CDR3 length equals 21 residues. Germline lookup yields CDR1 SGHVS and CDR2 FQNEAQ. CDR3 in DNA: TGTGCCAGCAGCCCGACCTCTGTGGGACTAGCGGGGCGGAGCTCCTACAATGAGCAGTTCTTC. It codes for CASSPTSVGLAGRSSYNEQFF. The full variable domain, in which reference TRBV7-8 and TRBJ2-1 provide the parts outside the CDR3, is GAGVSQSPRYKVAKRGQDVALRCDPISGHVSLFWYQQALGQGPEFLTYFQNEAQLDKSGLPSDRFFAERPEGSVSTLKIQRTQQEDSAVYLCASSPTSVGLAGRSSYNEQFFGPGTRLTVL.

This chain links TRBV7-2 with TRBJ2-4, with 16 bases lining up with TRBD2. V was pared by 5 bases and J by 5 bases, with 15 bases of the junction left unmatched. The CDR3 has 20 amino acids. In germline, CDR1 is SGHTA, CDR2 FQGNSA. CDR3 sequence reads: CASSLRLGLAGGAGENIQYF. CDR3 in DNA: TGTGCCAGCAGCCTCCGCCTGGGACTAGCGGGGGGGGCGGGGGAAAACATTCAGTACTTC.

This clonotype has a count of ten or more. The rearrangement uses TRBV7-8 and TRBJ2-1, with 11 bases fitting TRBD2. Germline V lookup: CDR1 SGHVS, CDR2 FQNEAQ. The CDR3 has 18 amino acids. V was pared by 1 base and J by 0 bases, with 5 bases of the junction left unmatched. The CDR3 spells CASSLGLAGSSSYNEQFF. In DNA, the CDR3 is TGTGCCAGCAGCTTAGGACTAGCGGGATCGAGCTCCTACAATGAGCAGTTCTTC. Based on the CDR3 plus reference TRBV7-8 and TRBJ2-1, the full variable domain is GAGVSQSPRYKVAKRGQDVALRCDPISGHVSLFWYQQALGQGPEFLTYFQNEAQLDKSGLPSDRFFAERPEGSVSTLKIQRTQQEDSAVYLCASSLGLAGSSSYNEQFFGPGTRLTVL.

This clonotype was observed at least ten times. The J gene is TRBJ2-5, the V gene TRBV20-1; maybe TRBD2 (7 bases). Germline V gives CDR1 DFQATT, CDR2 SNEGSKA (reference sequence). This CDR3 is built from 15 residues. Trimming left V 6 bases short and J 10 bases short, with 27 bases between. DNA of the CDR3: TGCAGTGCCGAGGGAGGGGACACCCCCGGCGTGGGCCAGTACTTC. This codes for CSAEGGDTPGVGQYF.

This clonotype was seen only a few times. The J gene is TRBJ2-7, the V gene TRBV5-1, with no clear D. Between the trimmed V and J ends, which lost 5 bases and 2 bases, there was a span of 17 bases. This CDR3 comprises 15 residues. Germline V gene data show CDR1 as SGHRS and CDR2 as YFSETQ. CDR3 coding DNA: TGCGCCAGCAGTACTGGCCGGGTTCCCACCTACGAGCAGTACTTC. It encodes CASSTGRVPTYEQYF.

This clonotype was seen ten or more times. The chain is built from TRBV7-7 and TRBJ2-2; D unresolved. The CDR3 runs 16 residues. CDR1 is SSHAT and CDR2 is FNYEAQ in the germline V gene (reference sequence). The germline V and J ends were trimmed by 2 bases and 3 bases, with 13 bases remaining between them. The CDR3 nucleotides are TGTGCCAGCAGCTTACACGCGTTCGAGGACACCGGGGAGCTGTTTTTT. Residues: CASSLHAFEDTGELFF. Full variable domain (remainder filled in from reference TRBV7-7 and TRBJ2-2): GAGVSQSPRYKVTKRGQDVTLRCDPISSHATLYWYQQALGQGPEFLTYFNYEAQPDKSGLPSDRFSAERPEGSISTLTIQRTEQRDSAMYRCASSLHAFEDTGELFFGEGSRLTVL.

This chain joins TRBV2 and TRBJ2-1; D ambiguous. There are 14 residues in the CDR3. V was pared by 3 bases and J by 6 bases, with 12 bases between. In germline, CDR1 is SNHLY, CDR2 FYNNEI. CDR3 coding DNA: TGTGCCAGCAGTGATCAACTCCCAAGCAATGAGCAGTTCTTC. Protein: CASSDQLPSNEQFF. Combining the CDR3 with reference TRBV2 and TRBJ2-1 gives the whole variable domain EPEVTQTPSHQVTQMGQEVILRCVPISNHLYFYWYRQILGQKVEFLVSFYNNEISEKSEIFDDQFSVERPDGSNFTLKIRSTKLEDSAMYFCASSDQLPSNEQFFGPGTRLTVL.

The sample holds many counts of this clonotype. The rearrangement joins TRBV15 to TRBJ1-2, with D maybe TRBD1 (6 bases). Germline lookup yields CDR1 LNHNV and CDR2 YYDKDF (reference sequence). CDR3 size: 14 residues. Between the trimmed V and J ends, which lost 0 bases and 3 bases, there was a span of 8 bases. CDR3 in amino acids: CATSRDSGDYGYTF. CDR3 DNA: TGTGCCACCAGCAGAGATTCAGGGGACTATGGCTACACCTTC. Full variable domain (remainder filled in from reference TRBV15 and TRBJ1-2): DAMVIQNPRYQVTQFGKPVTLSCSQTLNHNVMYWYQQKSSQAPKLLFHYYDKDFNNEADTPDNFQSRRPNTSFCFLDIRSPGLGDTAMYLCATSRDSGDYGYTFGSGTRLTVV.

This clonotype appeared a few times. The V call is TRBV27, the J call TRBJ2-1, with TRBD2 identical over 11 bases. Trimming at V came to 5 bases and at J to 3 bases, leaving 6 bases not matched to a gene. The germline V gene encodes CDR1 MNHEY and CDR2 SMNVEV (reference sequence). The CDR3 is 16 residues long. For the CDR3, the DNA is TGTGCCAGCAGTGTTTCTAGCGGGAGGATCTACAATGAGCAGTTCTTC. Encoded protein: CASSVSSGRIYNEQFF.

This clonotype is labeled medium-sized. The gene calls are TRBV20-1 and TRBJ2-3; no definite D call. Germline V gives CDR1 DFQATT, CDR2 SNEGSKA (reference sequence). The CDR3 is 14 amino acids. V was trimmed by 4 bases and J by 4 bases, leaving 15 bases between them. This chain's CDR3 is CSAKANQLPDTQYF. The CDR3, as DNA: TGCAGTGCTAAAGCTAATCAGCTGCCAGATACGCAGTATTTT.

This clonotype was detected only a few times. The CDR3 DNA follows: TGTGCCATCAGTGATCCCAAGAGCTCCTACGAGCAGTACTTC. It specifies CAISDPKSSYEQYF. The chain carries TRBV10-3 and TRBJ2-7; no definite D call. The CDR3 is 14 amino acids. Germline assignment: CDR1 ENHRY and CDR2 SYGVKD. Trimming shortened V by 3 bases and J by 0 bases, and 9 bases separated the two germline ends.

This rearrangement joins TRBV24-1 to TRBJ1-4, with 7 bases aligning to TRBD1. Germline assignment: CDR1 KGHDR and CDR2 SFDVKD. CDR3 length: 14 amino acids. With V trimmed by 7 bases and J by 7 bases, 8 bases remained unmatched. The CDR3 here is CATSETGRGEKLFF. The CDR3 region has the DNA TGTGCCACCAGCGAGACAGGGCGGGGTGAAAAACTGTTTTTT.